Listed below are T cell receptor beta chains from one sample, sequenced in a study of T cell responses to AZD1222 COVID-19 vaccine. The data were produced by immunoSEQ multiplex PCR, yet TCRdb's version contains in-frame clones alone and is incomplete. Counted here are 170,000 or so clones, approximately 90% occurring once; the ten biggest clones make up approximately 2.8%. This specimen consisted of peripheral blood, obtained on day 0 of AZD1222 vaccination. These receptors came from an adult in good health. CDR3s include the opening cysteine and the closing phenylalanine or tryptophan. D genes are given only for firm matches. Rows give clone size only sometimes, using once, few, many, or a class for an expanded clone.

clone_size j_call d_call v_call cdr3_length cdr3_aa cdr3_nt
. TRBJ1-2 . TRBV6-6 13 CASSVTPFYGYTF TGTGCCAGCTCTGTGACACCTTTCTATGGCTACACCTTC
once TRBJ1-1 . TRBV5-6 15 CASSPAGRTNTEAFF TGTGCCAGCAGCCCCGCGGGGCGAACGAACACTGAAGCTTTCTTT
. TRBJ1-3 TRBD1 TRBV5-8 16 CASSMGTGGSGNTIYF TGTGCCAGCAGCATGGGGACAGGGGGTTCTGGAAACACCATATATTTT
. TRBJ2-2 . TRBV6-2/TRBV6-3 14 CASSYSLKTGELFF TGTGCCAGCAGTTACTCATTGAAGACCGGGGAGCTGTTTTTT
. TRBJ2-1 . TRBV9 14 CASSGGGNYNEQFF TGTGCCAGCAGCGGAGGGGGGAACTACAATGAGCAGTTCTTC
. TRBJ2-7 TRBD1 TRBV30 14 CAWSGWDSSYEQYF TGTGCCTGGAGTGGTTGGGACAGCTCCTACGAGCAGTACTTC
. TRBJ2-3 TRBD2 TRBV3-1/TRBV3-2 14 CASSPSGGGPTQYF TGTGCCAGCAGCCCCTCCGGGGGGGGGCCGACGCAGTATTTT
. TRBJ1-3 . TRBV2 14 CASSPGSSGNTIYF TGTGCCAGCAGTCCAGGGAGCTCTGGAAACACCATATATTTT
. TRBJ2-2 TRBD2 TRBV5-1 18 CASSTETRGGGGAGELFF TGCGCCAGCAGCACCGAAACGCGGGGGGGCGGCGGCGCGGGGGAGCTGTTTTTT
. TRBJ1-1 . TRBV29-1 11 CSVGPRPGAFF TGCAGCGTTGGACCTCGTCCCGGGGCTTTCTTT
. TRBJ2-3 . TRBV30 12 CAWVMGTDTQYF TGTGCCTGGGTTATGGGTACAGATACGCAGTATTTT
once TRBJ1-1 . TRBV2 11 CASGEGTEAFF TGTGCCAGCGGAGAGGGGACTGAAGCTTTCTTT
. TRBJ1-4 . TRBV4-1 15 CASSHLEGKNEKLFF TGCGCCAGCAGCCACCTCGAGGGGAAGAATGAAAAACTGTTTTTT
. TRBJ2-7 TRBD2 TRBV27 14 CASSLGGESYEQYF TGTGCCAGCAGTTTGGGGGGGGAGTCCTACGAGCAGTACTTC
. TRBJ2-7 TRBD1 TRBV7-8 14 CASSRSTGSYEQYF TGTGCCAGCAGCCGATCGACAGGGTCTTACGAGCAGTACTTC
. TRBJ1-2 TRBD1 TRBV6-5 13 CASSRTGGRGYTF TGTGCCAGCAGCAGGACAGGGGGACGTGGCTACACCTTC
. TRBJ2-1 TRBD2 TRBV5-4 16 CASSLNSGGAPNEQFF TGTGCCAGCAGCTTGAATAGCGGGGGGGCTCCCAATGAGCAGTTCTTC
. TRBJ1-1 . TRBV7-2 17 CASSLVGVGSAGTEAFF TGTGCCAGCAGCTTAGTGGGGGTAGGGAGTGCAGGGACTGAAGCTTTCTTT
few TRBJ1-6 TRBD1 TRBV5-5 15 CASTPTQGNNSPLHF TGTGCCAGCACGCCAACACAGGGGAATAATTCACCCCTCCACTTT
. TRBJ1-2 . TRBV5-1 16 CASSLGGHPNNYGYTF TGCGCCAGCAGCTTGGGGGGCCACCCCAATAACTATGGCTACACCTTC
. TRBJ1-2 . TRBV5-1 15 CASSLAAGTGHGYTF TGCGCCAGCAGCTTGGCCGCCGGGACTGGCCATGGCTACACCTTC
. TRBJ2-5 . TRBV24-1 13 CATSDSAQETQYF TGTGCCACCAGTGATTCGGCCCAAGAGACCCAGTACTTC
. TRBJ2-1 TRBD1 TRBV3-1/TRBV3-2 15 CASSHGQGSYNEQFF TGTGCCAGCAGCCACGGACAGGGATCCTACAATGAGCAGTTCTTC
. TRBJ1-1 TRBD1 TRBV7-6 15 CASSPGTGGHTEAFF TGTGCCAGCAGCCCCGGGACAGGGGGGCACACTGAAGCTTTCTTT
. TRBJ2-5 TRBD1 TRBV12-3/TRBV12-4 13 CASSRGQGETQYF TGTGCCAGCAGCCGGGGACAGGGAGAGACCCAGTACTTC
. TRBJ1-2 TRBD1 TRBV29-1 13 CSVPDRAPYGYTF TGCAGCGTCCCGGACAGGGCCCCCTATGGCTACACCTTC
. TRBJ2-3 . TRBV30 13 CASNLRGTDTQYF TGTGCTTCTAATCTCAGGGGTACAGATACGCAGTATTTT
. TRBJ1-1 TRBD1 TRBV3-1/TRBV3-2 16 CASSPGQGAVYTEAFF TGTGCCAGCAGCCCCGGACAGGGGGCGGTCTACACTGAAGCTTTCTTT
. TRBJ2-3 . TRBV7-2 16 CASSSRLVGGGDTQYF TGTGCCAGCAGCTCCCGACTAGTAGGGGGGGGAGATACGCAGTATTTT
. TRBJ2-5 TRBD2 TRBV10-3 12 CATAGGDETQYF TGTGCCACAGCGGGGGGCGACGAGACCCAGTACTTC
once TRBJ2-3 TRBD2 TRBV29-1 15 CSVPQLAGGPDTQYF TGCAGCGTCCCCCAACTAGCGGGGGGGCCAGATACGCAGTATTTT
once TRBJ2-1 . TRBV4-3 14 CASSQESSYNEQFF TGCGCCAGCAGCCAAGAGAGTTCCTACAATGAGCAGTTCTTC
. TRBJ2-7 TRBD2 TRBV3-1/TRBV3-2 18 CASSQAPLRLAGGREQYF TGTGCCAGCAGCCAAGCTCCCCTTCGACTAGCGGGGGGCAGAGAGCAGTACTTC
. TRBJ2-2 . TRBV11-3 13 CASSLEMTGELFF TGTGCCAGCAGCTTAGAGATGACCGGGGAGCTGTTTTTT
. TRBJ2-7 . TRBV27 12 CASRDGTYEQYF TGTGCCAGCCGAGACGGTACCTACGAGCAGTACTTC
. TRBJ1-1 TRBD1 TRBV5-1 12 CASQGGRTEAFF TGCGCCAGTCAAGGGGGCAGGACTGAAGCTTTCTTT
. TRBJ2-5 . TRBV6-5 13 CASSYSISETQYF TGTGCCAGCAGTTACTCGATATCTGAGACCCAGTACTTC
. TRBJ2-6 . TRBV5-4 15 CASSYALSGANVLTF TGTGCCAGCAGCTACGCCCTCTCTGGGGCCAACGTCCTGACTTTC
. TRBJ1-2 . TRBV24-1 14 CATSDLGPWGGYTF TGTGCCACCAGTGATTTAGGACCCTGGGGTGGCTACACCTTC
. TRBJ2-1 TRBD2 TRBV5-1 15 CASSLDSGGAIEQFF TGCGCCAGCAGCTTGGATAGCGGGGGGGCAATTGAGCAGTTCTTC
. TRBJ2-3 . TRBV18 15 CASSPQAQGTDTQYF TGTGCCAGCTCACCACAGGCACAGGGCACAGATACGCAGTATTTT
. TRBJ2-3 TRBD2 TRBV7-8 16 CASSPWTSGGTDTQYF TGTGCCAGCAGCCCGTGGACTAGCGGGGGCACAGATACGCAGTATTTT